A selection of T cell receptor beta chains follows, all from one sample in a study of T cells in Graves' hyperthyroidism and ophthalmopathy. Using its own MiXCR run on the multiplex PCR reads, TCRdb lists one record per CDR3 protein. The table has some 800,000 distinct CDR3 sequences, 35% to 45% seen once; the top ten hold 7% to 10%. The sample consisted of blood. These receptor sequences come from a man younger than 35 with Graves' hyperthyroidism. Both conserved end residues are part of each CDR3. D genes are given only for firm matches. Size is omitted from some rows. Given values are once, few, many or a class for expanded clones.

clone size: .
J gene: TRBJ1-4
V gene: TRBV12-3/TRBV12-4
D gene: .
CDR3 DNA: TGTGCCAGCAGTTTCATCCCAGAGGAGAGCTCCTCTAATGAAAAACTGTTTTTT
CDR3 protein: CASSFIPEESSSNEKLFF

clone size: .
J gene: TRBJ2-7
V gene: TRBV7-9
D gene: .
CDR3 DNA: TGCGCCAGCAGCTTAAGGGGAGGAGAGTTTGCGGAGCAGTACTTC
CDR3 protein: CASSLRGGEFAEQYF

clone size: many
J gene: TRBJ1-1
V gene: TRBV29-1
D gene: TRBD1
CDR3 DNA: TGCAGCGTTGGACCGGGACAGGGTGATGCCGAAGAAGCTTTCTTT
CDR3 protein: CSVGPGQGDAEEAFF

clone size: .
J gene: TRBJ1-4
V gene: TRBV7-9
D gene: .
CDR3 DNA: TGTGCCAGCAGTCCGCGGGGAGAGGGAGAAAAACTGTTTTTT
CDR3 protein: CASSPRGEGEKLFF

clone size: .
J gene: TRBJ1-2
V gene: TRBV6-1
D gene: .
CDR3 DNA: TGTGCCAGCAGTGAAGTAGGGGAGGAGAACTATGGCTACACCTTC
CDR3 protein: CASSEVGEENYGYTF

clone size: few
J gene: TRBJ2-7
V gene: TRBV14
D gene: TRBD2
CDR3 DNA: TGTGCCAGCAGCCGTCTCACTAGCGGGAGTGGAGAGCAGTACTTC
CDR3 protein: CASSRLTSGSGEQYF

clone size: many
J gene: TRBJ2-5
V gene: TRBV29-1
D gene: .
CDR3 DNA: TGCAGCGTTGGTCCCCCATCCACACAGGGAAAGACCCAGTACTTC
CDR3 protein: CSVGPPSTQGKTQYF

clone size: many
J gene: TRBJ1-2
V gene: TRBV19
D gene: TRBD1
CDR3 DNA: TGTGCCAGTAGTCGACAGGGGGAACCCTATGGCTACACCTTC
CDR3 protein: CASSRQGEPYGYTF

clone size: few
J gene: TRBJ1-2
V gene: TRBV6-5
D gene: .
CDR3 DNA: TGTGCCACCAGACAGGACTCTAACTATGGCTACACCTTC
CDR3 protein: CATRQDSNYGYTF

clone size: .
J gene: TRBJ2-2
V gene: TRBV11-3
D gene: .
CDR3 DNA: TGTGCCAGCAGCTTATATCTGGACACCGGGGAGCTGTTTTTT
CDR3 protein: CASSLYLDTGELFF

clone size: many
J gene: TRBJ2-6
V gene: TRBV7-9
D gene: .
CDR3 DNA: TGTGCCAGCAGCTTAAGTGAGACAAGCTCTGGGGCCAACGTCCTGACTTTC
CDR3 protein: CASSLSETSSGANVLTF

clone size: many
J gene: TRBJ1-5
V gene: TRBV9
D gene: TRBD1
CDR3 DNA: TGTGCCAGCAGCGGCACAGGGGAGGGCCAGCCCCAGCATTTT
CDR3 protein: CASSGTGEGQPQHF

clone size: .
J gene: TRBJ1-5
V gene: TRBV15
D gene: .
CDR3 DNA: TGTGCCACCAGCAGAAAAAGACAGCGGGATCAGCCCCAGCATTTT
CDR3 protein: CATSRKRQRDQPQHF

clone size: many
J gene: TRBJ1-1
V gene: TRBV29-1
D gene: .
CDR3 DNA: TGCAGCGTTGATCCTCCCAGAGCTTTCTTT
CDR3 protein: CSVDPPRAFF

clone size: few
J gene: TRBJ2-7
V gene: TRBV5-1
D gene: .
CDR3 DNA: TGCGCCAGCAGCTTACAGGCGGTTACCTCTTACGAGCAGTACTTC
CDR3 protein: CASSLQAVTSYEQYF

clone size: .
J gene: TRBJ2-2
V gene: TRBV5-1
D gene: TRBD1
CDR3 DNA: TGCGCCAGCAGCTCCACAGGGGGCTGCACCGGGGAGCTGTTTTTT
CDR3 protein: CASSSTGGCTGELFF

clone size: few
J gene: TRBJ1-4
V gene: TRBV9
D gene: .
CDR3 DNA: TGTGCCAGCAGCGTAGAGGGATCGGACAATGAAAAACTGTTTTTT
CDR3 protein: CASSVEGSDNEKLFF

clone size: few
J gene: TRBJ1-5
V gene: TRBV5-1
D gene: .
CDR3 DNA: TGCGCCAGCAGCTACTCGGGCCTCGATCAGCCCCAGCATTTT
CDR3 protein: CASSYSGLDQPQHF

clone size: .
J gene: TRBJ2-5
V gene: TRBV7-9
D gene: TRBD1
CDR3 DNA: TGTGCCAGCAGCATCGGGACAGGACGTCAGCCCCAGTACTTC
CDR3 protein: CASSIGTGRQPQYF

clone size: .
J gene: TRBJ1-1
V gene: TRBV15
D gene: .
CDR3 DNA: TGTGCCGCCAGCAGTGGACAGTTGAACACTGAAGCTTTCTTT
CDR3 protein: CAASSGQLNTEAFF

clone size: .
J gene: TRBJ2-5
V gene: TRBV24-1
D gene: TRBD2
CDR3 DNA: TGTGCCACCAGTGATCGGACTAGCGGTGAGACCCAGTACTTC
CDR3 protein: CATSDRTSGETQYF

clone size: few
J gene: TRBJ1-2
V gene: TRBV7-3
D gene: .
CDR3 DNA: TGTGCCAGCAGCTTACCCACGAGATCCGGAGCTAACTATGGCTACACCTTC
CDR3 protein: CASSLPTRSGANYGYTF

clone size: many
J gene: TRBJ1-6
V gene: TRBV10-2
D gene: .
CDR3 DNA: TGCGCCAGCAGCCGCAGGGTTGAAGCCTATAATTCACCCCTCCACTTT
CDR3 protein: CASSRRVEAYNSPLHF

clone size: few
J gene: TRBJ1-1
V gene: TRBV6-6
D gene: .
CDR3 DNA: TGTGCCAGCAGTTACCCGGACAGTCCGGCTTTCTTT
CDR3 protein: CASSYPDSPAFF

clone size: once
J gene: TRBJ1-3
V gene: TRBV25-1
D gene: .
CDR3 DNA: TGTGCCAGCAGTTTTAGGCCCGGGGACACCATATATTTT
CDR3 protein: CASSFRPGDTIYF

clone size: many
J gene: TRBJ1-1
V gene: TRBV29-1
D gene: .
CDR3 DNA: TGCAGCGTCCCGGTGCCCATGAACACTGAAGCTTTCTTT
CDR3 protein: CSVPVPMNTEAFF

clone size: many
J gene: TRBJ2-7
V gene: TRBV29-1
D gene: TRBD1
CDR3 DNA: TGCAGCGTGAGACAGGGCTCCTACGAGCAGTACTTC
CDR3 protein: CSVRQGSYEQYF

clone size: many
J gene: TRBJ1-2
V gene: TRBV12-3/TRBV12-4
D gene: .
CDR3 DNA: TGTGCCAGCAGCCCGGCGGGTAGCAGTGGCTACACCTTC
CDR3 protein: CASSPAGSSGYTF

clone size: once
J gene: TRBJ2-2
V gene: TRBV29-1
D gene: .
CDR3 DNA: TGCAGCGGCACAACAGGGTCCGGGGAGCTGTTTTTT
CDR3 protein: CSGTTGSGELFF

clone size: few
J gene: TRBJ2-5
V gene: TRBV7-3
D gene: .
CDR3 DNA: TGTGCCAGCAGCCCTAGGAAGACATCTTACCAAGAGACCCAGTACTTC
CDR3 protein: CASSPRKTSYQETQYF

clone size: many
J gene: TRBJ1-6
V gene: TRBV20-1
D gene: TRBD1
CDR3 DNA: TGCAGTGCTCCTACCGGGACAGGAAATTCACCCCTCCACTTT
CDR3 protein: CSAPTGTGNSPLHF

clone size: once
J gene: TRBJ2-2
V gene: TRBV7-9
D gene: .
CDR3 DNA: TGTGCCAGCAGCTTGGGGGTACGCGGCTACACCGGGGGGCTGTTTTTT
CDR3 protein: CASSLGVRGYTGGLFF

clone size: .
J gene: TRBJ1-1
V gene: TRBV5-1
D gene: .
CDR3 DNA: TGCGCCAGCAGCCGACAGGTTAACGGTGAAGCTTTCTTT
CDR3 protein: CASSRQVNGEAFF

clone size: .
J gene: TRBJ2-7
V gene: TRBV29-1
D gene: .
CDR3 DNA: TGCCAGCAGCCAAGGACTACCGACTACGAGCAGTACTTC
CDR3 protein: CQQPRTTDYEQYF

clone size: .
J gene: TRBJ1-4
V gene: TRBV19
D gene: .
CDR3 DNA: TGTGCCAGTATGGGAGGTGCAACTAATGAAAAACTGTTTTTT
CDR3 protein: CASMGGATNEKLFF

clone size: .
J gene: TRBJ2-2
V gene: TRBV2
D gene: TRBD1
CDR3 DNA: TGTGCCAGCACCGCCGATGACCGGGACAGGGGGCACACCGGGGAGCTGTTTTTT
CDR3 protein: CASTADDRDRGHTGELFF

clone size: many
J gene: TRBJ1-5
V gene: TRBV15
D gene: .
CDR3 DNA: TGTGCCACCAACTCAGGGTCGGCTAGCAATCAGCCCCAGCATTTT
CDR3 protein: CATNSGSASNQPQHF

clone size: few
J gene: TRBJ2-1
V gene: TRBV7-2
D gene: TRBD1
CDR3 DNA: TGTGCCAGCAGCTCCGACAGGGAGAATGAGCAGTTCTTC
CDR3 protein: CASSSDRENEQFF

clone size: .
J gene: TRBJ2-7
V gene: TRBV6-1
D gene: .
CDR3 DNA: TGTGCCAGCAGTCTCCTAGAGGGGAGGCCCTACGAGCAGTACTTC
CDR3 protein: CASSLLEGRPYEQYF

clone size: few
J gene: TRBJ1-1
V gene: TRBV6-6
D gene: .
CDR3 DNA: TGTGCCAGCAGGATGGCAGTTTCGAACACTGAAGCTTTCTTT
CDR3 protein: CASRMAVSNTEAFF

clone size: many
J gene: TRBJ1-5
V gene: TRBV7-6
D gene: TRBD1
CDR3 DNA: TGTGCCAGCAGCCGCGGACAGGCGGGTCAGCCCCAGCATTTT
CDR3 protein: CASSRGQAGQPQHF

clone size: .
J gene: TRBJ2-7
V gene: TRBV19
D gene: .
CDR3 DNA: TGTGCCAGCAGCCCCGGGGGGGACAGTGCTTTC
CDR3 protein: CASSPGGDSAF

clone size: .
J gene: TRBJ2-1
V gene: TRBV2
D gene: .
CDR3 DNA: TGTGCCAGCAGTGTAAGCAATGAGCAGTTCTTC
CDR3 protein: CASSVSNEQFF

clone size: many
J gene: TRBJ1-4
V gene: TRBV2
D gene: .
CDR3 DNA: TGTGCCAGCAGTTGGCTCGGGACGGTAAATGAAAAACTGTTTTTT
CDR3 protein: CASSWLGTVNEKLFF

clone size: .
J gene: TRBJ1-2
V gene: TRBV29-1
D gene: .
CDR3 DNA: TGCAGCGTTTCTTTAATAGGCGGCTACACCTTC
CDR3 protein: CSVSLIGGYTF

clone size: .
J gene: TRBJ2-5
V gene: TRBV2
D gene: TRBD2
CDR3 DNA: TGTGCCGGCATTGCGGCCGGGACTAGCCAAGAGACCCAGTACTTC
CDR3 protein: CAGIAAGTSQETQYF

clone size: many
J gene: TRBJ1-2
V gene: TRBV19
D gene: TRBD1
CDR3 DNA: TGTGCCAGTCTCGACAGGGCAGGGGGCTACACCTTC
CDR3 protein: CASLDRAGGYTF

clone size: .
J gene: TRBJ2-2
V gene: TRBV14
D gene: TRBD1
CDR3 DNA: TGTGCCAGCAGCCAACTCACAGGGGGCGCCGACGGGGAGCTGTTTTTT
CDR3 protein: CASSQLTGGADGELFF

clone size: .
J gene: TRBJ1-1
V gene: TRBV20-1
D gene: TRBD1
CDR3 DNA: TGCAGTGCAGGGGGCGCGGGTTCTGAAGCTTTCTTT
CDR3 protein: CSAGGAGSEAFF

clone size: .
J gene: TRBJ1-2
V gene: TRBV29-1
D gene: .
CDR3 DNA: TGCAGCTTGGACCCGGAGGGTGGGTATGGCTACACCTTC
CDR3 protein: CSLDPEGGYGYTF

clone size: .
J gene: TRBJ1-5
V gene: TRBV9
D gene: .
CDR3 DNA: TGTGCCAGCAGCCGGGGGGGCACGGGTCAGCCCCAGCATTTT
CDR3 protein: CASSRGGTGQPQHF